These T cell receptor beta chains were read from a single sample in a study of early T cells in non-severe SARS-CoV-2 infection. TCRdb processed the 5' RACE reads anew with MiXCR; each CDR3 protein has one entry. The sample contains roughly 93,000 distinct CDR3 sequences, 9.5% to 11% of which appear only once. Specimen: whole blood. The receptors here all came from an adult who was a healthcare worker with PCR-confirmed SARS-CoV-2 infection or an uninfected control (not recorded which). Both conserved end residues are part of each CDR3. A D gene is named only where the DNA matches it firmly. Clone size is shown for a subset of rows, as once, few, many or a class of expanded clone.

J	size	D	V	DNA	CDR3
TRBJ1-4	NA	TRBD1	TRBV27	TGTGCCAGCAGTTCAGAACAGGGGCCGCGTGGGGAACTGTTTTTT	CASSSEQGPRGELFF
TRBJ1-1	few	NA	TRBV6-1	TGTGCCGCCGGTAATGCGCAGACCGGACTCCACATGAACACTGAAGCTTTCTTT	CAAGNAQTGLHMNTEAFF
TRBJ2-3	NA	NA	TRBV12-3/TRBV12-4	TGTGCCAGCAGCTTAGGGGTTACAGATACGCAGTATTTT	CASSLGVTDTQYF
TRBJ1-1	NA	TRBD1	TRBV10-2	TGCGCCACACGCGGACAGGTTGACACTGAAGCTTTCTTT	CATRGQVDTEAFF
TRBJ2-1	few	NA	TRBV29-1	TGCAGCGTTGAGGAGGGTGAGCAGTTCTTC	CSVEEGEQFF
TRBJ2-4	few	NA	TRBV20-1	TGCAGTGCTAGAGATAGGAGGGGAAGGAACATTCAGTACTTC	CSARDRRGRNIQYF
TRBJ2-5	many	TRBD1	TRBV29-1	TGCAGCGTTACGGGCAGGGGGCCCCAAGAGACCCAGTACTTC	CSVTGRGPQETQYF
TRBJ1-4	few	NA	TRBV4-1	TGCGCCAGCAGCCAGGACCCTACTAATGAAAAACTGTTTTTT	CASSQDPTNEKLFF
TRBJ1-1	many	NA	TRBV12-3/TRBV12-4	TGTGCCAGCAGTTTATCCTCTATTACCCGGTCCCCCAGGGAGGCTTTCTTT	CASSLSSITRSPREAFF
TRBJ2-1	few	TRBD2	TRBV2	TGTGCCAGCAGTGACTTTGGGACTAGGTCCTACAATGAGCAGTTCTTC	CASSDFGTRSYNEQFF
TRBJ1-1	few	NA	TRBV29-1	TGCAGCGTGGTGACAGGAGGTAACACTGAAGCTTTCTTT	CSVVTGGNTEAFF
TRBJ2-3	NA	NA	TRBV7-3	TGTGCCAGCAGCCACGGCGGGTCTCGGGCAGATACGCAGTATTTT	CASSHGGSRADTQYF
TRBJ2-7	few	NA	TRBV20-1	TGCAGTGCTAGAGCGGACGGGAACGAGCAGTACTTC	CSARADGNEQYF
TRBJ1-3	many	NA	TRBV11-2	TGTGCCAGCAGCTTATTGAGTATAAACACCATATATTTT	CASSLLSINTIYF
TRBJ1-2	many	TRBD1	TRBV2	TGTGCCAGCAGTCTTTACACAGGGGAAGGCTACACCTTC	CASSLYTGEGYTF
TRBJ2-5	few	NA	TRBV29-1	TGCAGCGTCGGTGAACGAGGGGGGACCCAGTACTTC	CSVGERGGTQYF
TRBJ2-1	NA	NA	TRBV7-6	TGTGCCAGCAGCTTATCCAGCGGCGGCGGGGCCAACAATGAGCAGTTCTTC	CASSLSSGGGANNEQFF
TRBJ2-3	NA	TRBD2	TRBV2	TGTGCCCCAACACCGGGCCTAGCGGATAGCACAGATACGCAGTATTTT	CAPTPGLADSTDTQYF
TRBJ1-2	NA	NA	TRBV2	TGTGCCAGCAGTGAACTTGGAAATGGCTACACCTTC	CASSELGNGYTF
TRBJ2-1	few	NA	TRBV29-1	TGCAGCGTTCTTAGTGGGGACTACAATGAGCAGTTCTTC	CSVLSGDYNEQFF
TRBJ2-7	many	TRBD1	TRBV10-3	TGTGCCATCAGTGGTCCCGAACAGGGGCGCGAGCAGTACTTC	CAISGPEQGREQYF
TRBJ1-2	many	NA	TRBV18	TGTGCCAGCTCACCCGGTCTATCACAGGTGAACTATGGCTACACCTTC	CASSPGLSQVNYGYTF
TRBJ2-2	few	NA	TRBV18	TGTGCCAGCTCACCCGACTCCGGGGAGCTGTTTTTT	CASSPDSGELFF
TRBJ2-3	NA	NA	TRBV6-6	TGTGCCAGCAGTTACTCGAGAGGCCCTTCGCAGTATTTT	CASSYSRGPSQYF
TRBJ1-4	NA	NA	TRBV2	TGTACCAGCAGAACAGTTGAAGAAAAACTGTTTTTT	CTSRTVEEKLFF
TRBJ1-6	many	NA	TRBV19	TGTGCCAGTAGAGGTCCTGGACGCGAAAATTCACCCCTCCACTTT	CASRGPGRENSPLHF
TRBJ2-3	NA	NA	TRBV6-6	TGTGCCAGCAGTTGGGGTGGCGATACGCAGTATTTT	CASSWGGDTQYF
TRBJ1-4	NA	TRBD1	TRBV9	TGTGCCAGCAGCGGTCGGACAGGTCCCCGCAGTGGTAATGAAAAACTGTTTTTT	CASSGRTGPRSGNEKLFF
TRBJ2-4	NA	NA	TRBV6-5	TGTGCCAGCAGCCCGACTGGCCGGGGAGCCAAAAACATTCAGTACTTC	CASSPTGRGAKNIQYF
TRBJ2-7	NA	NA	TRBV15	TGTGCCACCAGCAGAGATAACGGACGGGGGAACGAGCAGTACTTC	CATSRDNGRGNEQYF
TRBJ2-1	many	TRBD2	TRBV3-1	TGTGCCAGCAGCCCTGAGCGGGGGGGCAATTACAATGAGCAGTTCTTC	CASSPERGGNYNEQFF
TRBJ2-7	NA	NA	TRBV12-3/TRBV12-4	TGTGCCAGCAGCCTACAGGCACCCCCTTACGAGCAGTACTTC	CASSLQAPPYEQYF
TRBJ2-5	many	NA	TRBV11-1	TGTGCCAGCAGCTATCGCCGGGCTGGGGGAGAGGAGACCCAGTACTTC	CASSYRRAGGEETQYF
TRBJ2-1	many	TRBD2	TRBV20-1	TGCAGTGCTGGGGGGAGGACTAGCGGGAGATATAGCTACAATGAGCAGTTCTTC	CSAGGRTSGRYSYNEQFF
TRBJ1-2	many	NA	TRBV4-1	TGCGCCAGCAGCCAGTCCCTCGGGGGTCCTGCCCGGTCTTATGGCTACACCTTC	CASSQSLGGPARSYGYTF
TRBJ1-1	many	NA	TRBV10-3	TGTGCCAATACAGCGACTGAAGCTTTCTTT	CANTATEAFF
TRBJ2-1	many	TRBD2	TRBV7-9	TGTGCCAGCAGCCCGACTAGCGGCGGTCTGGATGAGCAGTTCTTC	CASSPTSGGLDEQFF
TRBJ2-7	NA	TRBD2	TRBV7-8	TGTGCCAGCAGCTGGCGGGCTAGCGGCCTAAACGAGCAGTACTTC	CASSWRASGLNEQYF
TRBJ1-4	NA	NA	TRBV7-8	TGTGCCAGCAGCCCCCTGCGTTACGCGGGAGCAACTAATGAAAAACTGTTTTTT	CASSPLRYAGATNEKLFF
TRBJ2-7	many	NA	TRBV7-2	TGTGCCAGCAGCTTAGGAGTATTGGCTAGCGTGTCCTACGAGCAGTACTTC	CASSLGVLASVSYEQYF
TRBJ2-1	NA	NA	TRBV6-5	TGTGCCAGCAGTCGTGGCTTACACAATGAGCAGTTCTTC	CASSRGLHNEQFF
TRBJ2-3	NA	NA	TRBV12-3/TRBV12-4	TGTGCCAGCAGATCTACAGGGGGGGCAGATACGCAGTATTTT	CASRSTGGADTQYF
TRBJ1-3	NA	NA	TRBV12-3/TRBV12-4	TGTGCCAGCAGTTTCGCCGGGACGGATACTGGAAACACCATATATTTT	CASSFAGTDTGNTIYF
TRBJ1-6	once	NA	TRBV29-1	TGCAGCGTTGGTGAGGGCCCGGCCCTCCACTTT	CSVGEGPALHF
TRBJ2-1	few	NA	TRBV11-2	TGTGCCAGCAGCTCCCGCAGGCAGGGTTTCTACAATGAGCAGTTCTTC	CASSSRRQGFYNEQFF
TRBJ2-1	NA	NA	TRBV6-5	TGTGCCAGCAGGTCCGTGGACAATGAGCAGTTCTTC	CASRSVDNEQFF
TRBJ1-6	few	TRBD1	TRBV28	TGTGCCAGCAGTTCATACAGGGGGCACGGAAATTCACCCCTCCACTTT	CASSSYRGHGNSPLHF
TRBJ2-1	few	TRBD2	TRBV4-1	TGCGCCAGCAGCCAAGCCGGGACTAGCATTTACAATGAGCAGTTCTTC	CASSQAGTSIYNEQFF
TRBJ2-7	few	NA	TRBV20-1	TGCAGTGCTAGAGCGGAGACAGCCTACGAGCAGTACTTC	CSARAETAYEQYF
TRBJ1-3	few	NA	TRBV12-3/TRBV12-4	TGTGCCAGCAGTACACAGGGAACTGAAAACACCATATATTTT	CASSTQGTENTIYF
TRBJ1-6	many	TRBD1	TRBV7-2	TGTGCCAGCAGCCCCCGGCAGGGGGCTGTTTCACCCCTCCACTTT	CASSPRQGAVSPLHF
TRBJ2-4	NA	NA	TRBV7-9	TGTGCCAGCGGGTGGATAGCCAAAAACATTCAGTACTTC	CASGWIAKNIQYF